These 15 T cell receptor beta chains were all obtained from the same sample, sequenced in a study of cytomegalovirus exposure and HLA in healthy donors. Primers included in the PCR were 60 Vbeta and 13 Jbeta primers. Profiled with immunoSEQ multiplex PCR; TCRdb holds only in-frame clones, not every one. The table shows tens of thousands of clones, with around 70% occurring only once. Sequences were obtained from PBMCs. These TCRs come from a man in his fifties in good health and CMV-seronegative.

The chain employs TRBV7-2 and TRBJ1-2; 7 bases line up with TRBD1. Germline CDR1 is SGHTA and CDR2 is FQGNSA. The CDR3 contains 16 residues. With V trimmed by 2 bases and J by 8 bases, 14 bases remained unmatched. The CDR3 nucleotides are TGTGCCAGCAGCTTATATGTGGGACAGAGAACCTCCGGCTACACCTTC. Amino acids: CASSLYVGQRTSGYTF.

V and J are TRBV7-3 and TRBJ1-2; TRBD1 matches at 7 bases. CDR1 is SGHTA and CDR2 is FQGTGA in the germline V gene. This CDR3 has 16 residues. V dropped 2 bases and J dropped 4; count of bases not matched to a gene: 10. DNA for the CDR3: TGTGCCAGCAGCTTAGGGCCGGGACAGTCTGGCTATGGCTACACCTTC. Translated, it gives CASSLGPGQSGYGYTF.

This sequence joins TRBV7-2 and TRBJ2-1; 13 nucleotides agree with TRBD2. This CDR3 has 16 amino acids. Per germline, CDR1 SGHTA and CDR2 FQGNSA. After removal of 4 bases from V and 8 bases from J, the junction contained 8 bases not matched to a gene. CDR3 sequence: CASSSAGTSGMYEQFF. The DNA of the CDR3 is TGTGCCAGCAGCTCCGCCGGGACTAGCGGGATGTATGAGCAGTTCTTC.

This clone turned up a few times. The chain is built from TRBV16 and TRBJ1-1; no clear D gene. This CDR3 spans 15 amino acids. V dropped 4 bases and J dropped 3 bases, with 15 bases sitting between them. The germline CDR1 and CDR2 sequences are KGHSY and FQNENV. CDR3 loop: CASSPLEAGDTEAFF. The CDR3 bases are TGTGCCAGCAGCCCCTTGGAGGCCGGGGACACTGAAGCTTTCTTT.

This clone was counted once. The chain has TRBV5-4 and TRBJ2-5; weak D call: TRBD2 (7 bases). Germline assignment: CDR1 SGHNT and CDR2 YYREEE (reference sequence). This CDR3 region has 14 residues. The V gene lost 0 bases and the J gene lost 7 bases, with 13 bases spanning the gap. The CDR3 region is CASSLGGGLGTQYF. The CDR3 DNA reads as TGTGCCAGCAGCTTGGGGGGGGGCTTAGGGACCCAGTACTTC.

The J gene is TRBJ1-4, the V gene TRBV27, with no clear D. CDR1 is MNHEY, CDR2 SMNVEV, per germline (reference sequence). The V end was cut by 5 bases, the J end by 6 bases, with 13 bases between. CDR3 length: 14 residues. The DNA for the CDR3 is TGTGCCAGCAGTCCGGGAGGAGGAGATGAAAAACTGTTTTTT. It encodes CASSPGGGDEKLFF.

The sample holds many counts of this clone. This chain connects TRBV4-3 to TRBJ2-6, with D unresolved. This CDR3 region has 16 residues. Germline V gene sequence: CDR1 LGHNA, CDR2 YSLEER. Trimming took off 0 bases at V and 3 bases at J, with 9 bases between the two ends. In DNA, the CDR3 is TGCGCCAGCAGCCAAGATCCCGCAGGTGGGGCCAACGTCCTGACTTTC. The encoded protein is CASSQDPAGGANVLTF.

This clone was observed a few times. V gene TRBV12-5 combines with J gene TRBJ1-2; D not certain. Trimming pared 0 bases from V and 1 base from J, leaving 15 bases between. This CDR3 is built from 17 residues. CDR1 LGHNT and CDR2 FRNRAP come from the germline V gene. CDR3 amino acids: CASGLVLGSSLNYGYTF. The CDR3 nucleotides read TGTGCTAGTGGTTTGGTACTGGGTAGCAGCCTTAACTATGGCTACACCTTC. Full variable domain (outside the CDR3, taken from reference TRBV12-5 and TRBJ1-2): DARVTQTPRHKVTEMGQEVTMRCQPILGHNTVFWYRQTMMQGLELLAYFRNRAPLDDSGMPKDRFSAEMPDATLATLKIQPSEPRDSAVYFCASGLVLGSSLNYGYTFGSGTRLTVV.

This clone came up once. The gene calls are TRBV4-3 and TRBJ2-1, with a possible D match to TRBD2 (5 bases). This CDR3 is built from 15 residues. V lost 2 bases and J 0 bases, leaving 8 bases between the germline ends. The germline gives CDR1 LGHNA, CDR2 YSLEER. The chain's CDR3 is CASSQRAGSYNEQFF. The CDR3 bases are TGCGCCAGCAGCCAACGGGCGGGCTCCTACAATGAGCAGTTCTTC.

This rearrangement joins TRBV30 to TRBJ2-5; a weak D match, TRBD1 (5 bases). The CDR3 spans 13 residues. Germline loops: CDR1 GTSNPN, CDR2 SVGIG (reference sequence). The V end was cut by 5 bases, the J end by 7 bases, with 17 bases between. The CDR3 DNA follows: TGTGCCTGGGAAGGGGTCCGCCGAGGGACCCAGTACTTC. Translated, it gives CAWEGVRRGTQYF.

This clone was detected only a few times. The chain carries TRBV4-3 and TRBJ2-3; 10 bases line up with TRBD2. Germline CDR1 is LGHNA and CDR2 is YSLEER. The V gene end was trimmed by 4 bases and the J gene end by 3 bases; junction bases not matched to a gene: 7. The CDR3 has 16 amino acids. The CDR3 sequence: CASSPQGLAKTDTQYF. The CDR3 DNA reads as TGCGCCAGCAGCCCACAGGGACTAGCGAAAACAGATACGCAGTATTTT.

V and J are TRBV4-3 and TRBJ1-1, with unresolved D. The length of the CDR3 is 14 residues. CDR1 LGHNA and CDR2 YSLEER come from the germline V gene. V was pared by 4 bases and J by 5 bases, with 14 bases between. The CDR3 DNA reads TGCGCCAGCAGCCTCGGGTCACGGCGGACTGAAGCTTTCTTT. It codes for CASSLGSRRTEAFF.

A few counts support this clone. CDR3 bases: TGTGCCACCGCCCGAGCAACTAATGAAAAACTGTTTTTT. Translated: CATARATNEKLFF. The genes are TRBV15 and TRBJ1-4; D unresolved. The V end was cut by 8 bases, the J end by 0 bases, with 7 bases between. The CDR3 loop spans 13 amino acids. Germline V gives CDR1 LNHNV, CDR2 YYDKDF (reference sequence).

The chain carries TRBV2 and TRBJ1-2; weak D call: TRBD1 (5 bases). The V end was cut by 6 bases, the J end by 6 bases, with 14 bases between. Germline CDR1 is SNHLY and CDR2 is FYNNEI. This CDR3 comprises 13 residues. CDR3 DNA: TGTGCCAGCAGATCCGGCCCGGGGGATGGCTACACCTTC. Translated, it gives CASRSGPGDGYTF.

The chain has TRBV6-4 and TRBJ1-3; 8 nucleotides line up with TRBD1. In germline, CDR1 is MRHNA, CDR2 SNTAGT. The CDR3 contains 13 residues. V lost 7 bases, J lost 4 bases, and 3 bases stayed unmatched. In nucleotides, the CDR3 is TGTGCCAGCATGGACAGGGTAGGAAACACCATATATTTT. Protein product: CASMDRVGNTIYF.